The clone carrying this T cell receptor (beta chain) was detected ten times or more. The antigen remains undetermined. Trimming pared 2 bases from V and 2 bases from J, leaving 17 bases between. From germline, CDR1 is MDHEN and CDR2 SYDVKM. The CDR3 extends over 17 amino acids. This entry is derived from a study of T cells in Graves' hyperthyroidism and ophthalmopathy. Regions amplified from RNA transcripts were the TCR beta CDR3 regions. A first-round RT-PCR of the TCR CDR3 used the HTBI primer set. TCRdb redid the calling of the multiplex PCR reads with MiXCR, one entry per CDR3 protein. There are approximately 600,000 distinct CDR3 sequences in the sample; approximately 15% occur only once, and roughly 7.1% lies in the top ten. Ophthalmopathy patients showed a Clinical Activity Score of at least 3, NOSPECS grade of at least 4 and duration under 3 months. Study-wide results and limits: Also found in blood were most expanded thyroid clonotypes above 0.001. The model forecast ophthalmopathy, anticipating it by a median roughly 6.5 months before onset.

The sample comprised blood. V usage is TRBV28 and J usage is TRBJ2-3; D not resolved. The sequence came from a woman aged 18-29 years with Graves' ophthalmopathy. Here the CDR3 DNA reads TGTGCCAGCAGTTTAGTGGGTATTGGGGAAAACACAGATACGCAGTATTTT. Its protein product is CASSLVGIGENTDTQYF.